Given below is one T cell receptor (beta chain) in context. This specimen comes from a study of multiple sclerosis patients with progressive multifocal leukoencephalopathy. TCRdb's copy holds only in-frame clones and misses some; the assay was immunoSEQ multiplex PCR. This sample carries under 40,000 clones, 80% to 95% of them seen once, and the ten largest clones take about 2%. Sample time point: before natalizumab initiation. This CDR3 is 14 amino acids long. The V end lost 2 bases, the J end lost 1 base, and 5 bases lay between the germline ends. Looked up from germline, CDR1 is SGHTA and CDR2 is FQGNSA.

The material sequenced was PBMCs. The receptor comes from a man aged 30 to 45 with multiple sclerosis. The genes are TRBV7-2 and TRBJ2-2; D unclear. The CDR3 loop is CASSLQGNTGELFF. The CDR3 bases are TGTGCCAGCAGCTTACAAGGGAACACCGGGGAGCTGTTTTTT.